The present entry profiles one T cell receptor (beta chain) with its context. Its matching antigen is unknown. Per the germline V gene, CDR1 is KGHSH and CDR2 is LQKENI. V was clipped by 2 bases and J by 9 bases, with 14 bases between them. CDR3 size: 15 residues. The data were taken from a study of long-term antiretroviral therapy in people with HIV. Study-wide points: HIV repertoires spanned tighter CDR3 length ranges than controls did. With ART, diversity went up but was still lower than in transplant donor controls.

Survey level was the resolution at which the v3.0 immunoSEQ assay ran. A per-sample goal of roughly 35,000-55,000 T-cell genomes was targeted by sequencing. Some clones are missing from TCRdb's copy, which holds only in-frame ones; the method was immunoSEQ multiplex PCR. This table holds tens of thousands of clones, around nine tenths found once. The source of this sequence is a woman between 45 and 60 years old with HIV. The source material was unsorted PBMCs, sampled 0.1 years before starting antiretroviral therapy. This chain connects TRBV18 to TRBJ1-6; D remains unclear. CDR3 nucleotides: TGTGCCAGCTCACCAATGGCGGTGGTGATTTCACCCCTCCACTTT. This sequence encodes CASSPMAVVISPLHF.